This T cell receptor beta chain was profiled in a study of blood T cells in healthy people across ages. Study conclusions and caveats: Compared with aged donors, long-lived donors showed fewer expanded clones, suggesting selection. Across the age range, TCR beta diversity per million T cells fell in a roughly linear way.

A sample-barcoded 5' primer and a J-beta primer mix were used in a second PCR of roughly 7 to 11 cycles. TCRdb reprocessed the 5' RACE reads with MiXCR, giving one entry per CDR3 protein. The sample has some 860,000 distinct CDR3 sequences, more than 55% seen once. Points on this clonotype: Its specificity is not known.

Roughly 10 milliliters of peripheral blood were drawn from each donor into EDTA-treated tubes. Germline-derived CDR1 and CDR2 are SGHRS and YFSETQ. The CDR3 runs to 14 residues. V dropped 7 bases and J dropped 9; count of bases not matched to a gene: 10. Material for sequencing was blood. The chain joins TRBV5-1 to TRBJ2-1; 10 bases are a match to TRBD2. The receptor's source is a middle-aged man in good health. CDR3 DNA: TGCGCCAGCGATGGAGCGGGGGGGCTTGGTGAGCAGTTCTTC. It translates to CASDGAGGLGEQFF.